These 12 T cell receptor beta chains came from one sample sequenced in a study of regulatory T cells in long-lasting Graves disease. Described time point: newly diagnosed GD, antithyroid drugs for less than 3 months. After RNA was extracted from PBMCs, the TCR library was made from it. Arm-PCR of CDR3 regions and iRepertoire HTBI primers were used to build TCR beta libraries. TCRdb fed the multiplex PCR reads into MiXCR, producing one record per CDR3 protein. This sample yields under 700,000 distinct CDR3 sequences, of which roughly a sixth are seen a single time; approximately 25% belongs to the top ten. The same sample was also used in a study of T cells in Graves' hyperthyroidism and ophthalmopathy.

Specimen: peripheral blood mononuclear cells (PBMCs), collected at new diagnosis, from a patient treated with antithyroid drugs. Every receptor here comes from a woman between 40 and 65 years old with Graves disease.

This clonotype was observed a few times. The chain joins TRBV4-2 to TRBJ2-4, with 10 bases aligning to TRBD2. This CDR3 is 18 amino acids long. The ends lost 0 bases at V and 0 bases at J; junction bases unmatched: 5. The germline V gene encodes CDR1 LGHNA and CDR2 YNFKEQ. The CDR3 coding sequence is TGTGCCAGCAGCCAAGAGGGAGGACTAGCGGTAGCCAAAAACATTCAGTACTTC. Translated: CASSQEGGLAVAKNIQYF.

This clonotype occurred a few times. As DNA, the CDR3 is TGTGCCAGCAGCCAAGTCGTAGGGGGACAGACGCAGTATTTT. This encodes CASSQVVGGQTQYF. The chain combines TRBV14 with TRBJ2-3, with 7 bases matching TRBD1. The ends lost 1 base at V and 9 bases at J; junction bases unmatched: 7. The germline V gene encodes CDR1 SGHDN and CDR2 FVKESK. The CDR3 sequence is 14 residues long.

The V and J genes are TRBV7-6 and TRBJ1-5, with 7 nucleotides matching TRBD1. Looked up from germline, CDR1 is SGHVS and CDR2 is FNYEAQ. The V and J ends lost 3 bases and 4 bases, in that order; junction bases with no gene match: 9. The CDR3 runs to 16 residues. The CDR3 sequence is CASSFLHRGGNQPQHF. The CDR3 nucleotides read TGTGCCAGCAGCTTCCTCCACAGGGGCGGGAATCAGCCCCAGCATTTT.

This clonotype was counted a few times. The J gene is TRBJ1-6, the V gene TRBV6-2 or TRBV6-3; D is perhaps TRBD1 (5 bases). Germline-derived CDR1 and CDR2 are MNHEY and SVGEGT. V was pared by 0 bases and J by 11 bases, with 17 bases between. The CDR3 consists of 16 residues. CDR3 nucleotides: TGTGCCAGCAGTTACTCGATCGGCAGGGCGCATCCACCCCTCCACTTT. Translating it yields CASSYSIGRAHPPLHF.

Ten or more counts support this clonotype. The CDR3 loop is CSAALNEKLFF. The CDR3 DNA is TGCAGTGCTGCACTTAATGAAAAACTGTTTTTT. This chain joins TRBV20-1 and TRBJ1-4; D gene ambiguous. The ends were cut back, 5 bases at V and 4 bases at J, with 5 bases in the middle. This CDR3 has 11 residues. Germline V gene sequence: CDR1 DFQATT, CDR2 SNEGSKA (reference sequence).

The J gene is TRBJ2-2, the V gene TRBV5-5; possible D gene TRBD2, 5 bases. Germline V gene sequence: CDR1 SGHKS, CDR2 YYEKEE (reference sequence). V was shortened by 1 base and J by 3 bases, with 10 bases between the two germline ends. This CDR3 has 15 amino acids. The CDR3 DNA sequence: TGTGCCAGCAGCTTGCGAGCGGCCGACACCGGGGAGCTGTTTTTT. As protein: CASSLRAADTGELFF.

The chain carries TRBV20-1 and TRBJ2-3; the match to TRBD2 covers 11 bases. CDR3 length equals 15 residues. Germline V gene sequence: CDR1 DFQATT, CDR2 SNEGSKA (reference sequence). V was clipped by 1 base and J by 1 base; unmatched bases: 1. CDR3 DNA sequence: TGCAGTGCTAGAGTTAGCGGGGGGGGCACAGATACGCAGTATTTT. Its translation: CSARVSGGGTDTQYF.

This clonotype was observed many times. V usage is TRBV9 and J usage is TRBJ2-1; D not resolved. CDR3 length equals 12 residues. V was trimmed by 0 bases and J by 7 bases, leaving 5 bases between them. Germline loops: CDR1 SGDLS, CDR2 YYNGEE. The CDR3 DNA sequence: TGTGCCAGCAGCGTAGGACTGAATGAGCAGTTCTTC. This translates into CASSVGLNEQFF.

This clonotype was seen ten or more times. This sequence joins TRBV12-3 or TRBV12-4 and TRBJ1-5; D is unclear. Trimming stripped 2 bases from V and 3 bases from J, with 8 bases between. The CDR3 sequence is 14 residues long. CDR3 sequence (DNA): TGTGCCAGCAGTTTAATGCAGTTCAATCAGCCCCAGCATTTT. Translated, it gives CASSLMQFNQPQHF.

CDR3 DNA: TGTGCCAGCAGTTCAAGCGGGGGGGCCACCACCGGGGAGCTGTTTTTT. Translating it yields CASSSSGGATTGELFF. This rearrangement joins TRBV13 to TRBJ2-2; TRBD2 agrees at 10 bases. This CDR3 is built from 16 residues. The germline gives CDR1 PRHDT, CDR2 FYEKMQ (reference sequence). The V gene end was trimmed by 6 bases and the J gene end by 4 bases; junction bases not matched to a gene: 8.

This clonotype occurred many times. This chain joins TRBV7-8 and TRBJ1-1; 8 bases agree with TRBD1. In germline, CDR1 is SGHVS, CDR2 FQNEAQ. Unmatched junction bases numbered 6, after V lost 0 bases and J lost 6 bases. The CDR3 runs to 15 residues. The CDR3 DNA is TGTGCCAGCAGCTTAGCAGTCAGGGGGCTCCCTGAAGCTTTCTTT. It translates to CASSLAVRGLPEAFF.

V and J are TRBV7-2 and TRBJ1-1, with a possible D match to TRBD1 (6 bases). The CDR3 loop spans 16 amino acids. Between the trimmed V and J ends, which lost 5 bases and 2 bases, there was a span of 18 bases. Germline CDR1 SGHTA, CDR2 FQGNSA. Written as DNA, the CDR3 is TGTGCCAGCAGCCCGACGGGGGGGGCGGGAAACACTGAAGCTTTCTTT. Translation: CASSPTGGAGNTEAFF.